This T cell receptor beta chain was documented in a study of Ad26.COV2.S vaccination and SARS-CoV-2 variants. Method: immunoSEQ multiplex PCR; TCRdb's copy keeps in-frame clones and lacks some. Here the sample spans roughly 150,000 clones, 80% to 90% being singletons. There are 15 residues in the CDR3. V lost 4 bases and J lost 1, with 13 bases in between. In germline, CDR1 is WNHNN, CDR2 SYGVQD (reference sequence). The chain carries TRBV10-1 and TRBJ1-1; D gene unclear. This sequence originates from a human donor who had recovered from COVID-19. The sample in question was peripheral blood, obtained after recovery from COVID-19. The CDR3 protein is CASSAQRSGNTEAFF. CDR3 DNA: TGCGCCAGCAGTGCACAACGGTCCGGGAACACTGAAGCTTTCTTT.